The 6 T cell receptor beta chains below come from one sample, sequenced in a study of blood T cell repertoires in COVID-19. Profiling relied on immunoSEQ multiplex PCR, and the TCRdb table lists in-frame clones only, not all of them. The sample records 200,000 to 300,000 clones, roughly 86% being singletons. The sample consisted of peripheral blood. The receptors here all came from a man between 50 and 59 years old with acute or convalescent COVID-19.

The chain is built from TRBV7-8 and TRBJ1-4, with 7 bases that match TRBD1. The V and J ends lost 2 bases and 3 bases, in that order; junction bases with no gene match: 15. Per the germline V gene, CDR1 is SGHVS and CDR2 is FQNEAQ. CDR3 size: 19 residues. The DNA of the CDR3 is TGTGCCAGCAGCTTATTCGGGGTGTGGCAGCAGGGGGCTAATGAAAAACTGTTTTTT. Encoded protein: CASSLFGVWQQGANEKLFF.

This clone was detected only once. This chain joins TRBV27 and TRBJ2-1, with D perhaps TRBD2 (5 bases). In germline, CDR1 is MNHEY, CDR2 SMNVEV (reference sequence). The V gene lost 3 bases and the J gene lost 14 bases, with 11 bases spanning the gap. This CDR3 is 11 amino acids long. CDR3 in amino acids: CASSFGLEEFF. For the CDR3, the DNA is TGTGCCAGCAGTTTTGGACTGGAGGAGTTCTTC.

This sequence joins TRBV2 and TRBJ1-2; TRBD1 aligns across 8 bases. CDR1 SNHLY and CDR2 FYNNEI come from the germline V gene. J gave up 4 bases and V 6 bases, and 10 bases lay outside the gene matches. The CDR3 covers 15 residues. CDR3 in DNA: TGTGCCAGCAGACCGGGACAGGCTTTTGTCTATGGCTACACCTTC. This codes for CASRPGQAFVYGYTF.

The J gene is TRBJ2-3, the V gene TRBV7-3; 15 bases line up with TRBD2. Germline V CDR1 and CDR2: SGHTA, FQGTGA. The CDR3 has 17 residues. The trim removed 1 base at V and 4 bases at J, leaving 3 bases unmatched. CDR3 nucleotides: TGTGCCAGCAGCTTAAGAGGGACTAGCGGGAGGCCAGATACGCAGTATTTT. This sequence encodes CASSLRGTSGRPDTQYF.

This clone turned up a few times. This chain links TRBV24-1 with TRBJ2-7; 8 bases map to TRBD2. The CDR3 is made up of 13 amino acids. V was clipped by 9 bases and J by 0 bases; unmatched bases: 3. Germline values: CDR1 KGHDR, CDR2 SFDVKD. The CDR3 is CATRGGDSYEQYF. The DNA for the CDR3 is TGTGCCACCCGGGGGGGAGACTCCTACGAGCAGTACTTC.

The rearrangement joins TRBV4-1 to TRBJ2-3, with D hard to call. V lost 1 base and J 6 bases, leaving 8 bases between the germline ends. Germline CDR1 and CDR2: MGHRA and YSYEKL. The CDR3 consists of 13 residues. CDR3 sequence (DNA): TGCGCCAGCAGCCAAGCAGATAGCGATACGCAGTATTTT. Amino acid sequence: CASSQADSDTQYF.